This T cell receptor (beta chain) was captured by sequencing in a study of PD-1 blockade in classical Hodgkin lymphoma. Overall study results and limits: Baseline diversity in complete responders resembled that of newly diagnosed patients. Relative to healthy donors, newly diagnosed patients reportedly had lower baseline TCR diversity, which was reported as lower still in relapsed/refractory patients. CD4+ TCR diversity, unlike CD8+, climbed significantly by C4D1.

As for this clone: Its antigen remains unknown.

Every one of the patients relapsed after autologous stem cell transplantation (brentuximab vedotin exposure was variable). Patients reached a best response of complete response, partial response or progressive disease. Measured with immunoSEQ multiplex PCR; TCRdb has only the in-frame clones, and not every one. Of over 80,000 clones listed, about nine tenths were seen once; the top ten hold 2.8%. The junction had 9 bases not matched to a gene; V was cut back by 4 bases and J by 5 bases. The CDR3 runs to 17 residues. CDR1 is SGHTA, CDR2 FQGTGA, per germline. This TCR was sampled from a human donor with classical Hodgkin lymphoma. The specimen was peripheral blood mononuclear cells (PBMCs), collected at baseline. V usage is TRBV7-3 and J usage is TRBJ2-2; 11 nucleotides align to TRBD2. CDR3 coding DNA: TGTGCCAGCAGCTCATTTAGCGGGAGGGCGAGTACCGGGGAGCTGTTTTTT. Translated: CASSSFSGRASTGELFF.